A selection of T cell receptor beta chains follows, all from one sample in a study of T cell responses to AZD1222 COVID-19 vaccine. Clones were read by immunoSEQ multiplex PCR, and TCRdb kept only the in-frame ones, dropping some. The sample shows about 180,000 clones, 88% of them seen only once. The material sequenced was peripheral blood, taken 28 days after the second AZD1222 dose. The receptors shown here come from an adult who received the AZD1222 COVID-19 vaccine. Both conserved end residues are trimmed from each CDR3. Each record gives: J gene, V gene, CDR3 protein.

TRBJ1-2 TRBV19 ASSSTGSYGYT
TRBJ2-7 TRBV3-1/TRBV3-2 ASSHSGLSYEQY
TRBJ1-5 TRBV7-9 ASSFSGRNQPQH
TRBJ1-4 TRBV19 ASSIQKNEKLF
TRBJ2-1 TRBV7-7 ASSFLGAPYNEQF
TRBJ2-2 TRBV4-2 ASSQEGLAGLGYTGELF
TRBJ1-6 TRBV9 ASSPNSNSPLH
TRBJ1-2 TRBV6-6 ASSYPDSYGYT
TRBJ2-7 TRBV30 AWRRPPGGQY
TRBJ1-1 TRBV5-1 ASSLEVGNTEAF
TRBJ1-6 TRBV6-5 ASSRDGPNSPLH
TRBJ1-3 TRBV11-2 ASSLYYDTIY
TRBJ2-3 TRBV5-1 ASSRDRGVTDTQY
TRBJ1-2 TRBV7-3 ASSLSGTGGSYT
TRBJ1-3 TRBV5-8 ASSLYYSNSGNTIY
TRBJ1-1 TRBV14 ASSQDFVAVAEAF
TRBJ2-1 TRBV4-3 ASSPLGGQSYNEQF
TRBJ2-1 TRBV27 ASSLLRDPRSYNEQF
TRBJ2-7 TRBV7-2 ASSFARVAEQY
TRBJ1-2 TRBV7-9 ASSPSGSYGYT
TRBJ2-3 TRBV6-1 ASSDTTVGTDTQY